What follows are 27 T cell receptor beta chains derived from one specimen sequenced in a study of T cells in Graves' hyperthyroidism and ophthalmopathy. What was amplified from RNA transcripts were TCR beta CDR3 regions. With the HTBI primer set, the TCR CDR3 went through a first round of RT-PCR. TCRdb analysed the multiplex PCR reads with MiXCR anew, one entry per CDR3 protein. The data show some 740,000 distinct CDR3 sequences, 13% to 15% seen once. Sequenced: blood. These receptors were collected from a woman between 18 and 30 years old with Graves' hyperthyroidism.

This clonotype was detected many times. The CDR3 nucleotides read TGTGCCACCACACCCGGGGGGGATAATTCACCCCTCCACTTT. It specifies CATTPGGDNSPLHF. The rearrangement uses TRBV15 and TRBJ1-6, with D maybe TRBD1 (5 bases). CDR1 is LNHNV, CDR2 YYDKDF, per germline (reference sequence). The CDR3 loop spans 14 amino acids. Trimming removed 7 bases from V and 5 bases from J, with 12 bases in between.

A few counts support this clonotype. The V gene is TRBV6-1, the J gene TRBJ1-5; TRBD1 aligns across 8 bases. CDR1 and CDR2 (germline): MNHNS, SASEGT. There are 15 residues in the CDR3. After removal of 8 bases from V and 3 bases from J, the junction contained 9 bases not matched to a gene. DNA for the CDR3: TGTGCCAGCTGTACTGACAGGGGCCCCAATCAGCCCCAGCATTTT. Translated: CASCTDRGPNQPQHF.

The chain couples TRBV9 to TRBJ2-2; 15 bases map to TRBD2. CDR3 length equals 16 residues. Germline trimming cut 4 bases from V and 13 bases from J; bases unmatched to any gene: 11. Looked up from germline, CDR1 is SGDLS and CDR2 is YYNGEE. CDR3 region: CASSPSPGLAGGGLFF. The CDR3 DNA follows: TGTGCCAGCAGCCCAAGCCCGGGACTAGCGGGAGGAGGGCTGTTTTTT.

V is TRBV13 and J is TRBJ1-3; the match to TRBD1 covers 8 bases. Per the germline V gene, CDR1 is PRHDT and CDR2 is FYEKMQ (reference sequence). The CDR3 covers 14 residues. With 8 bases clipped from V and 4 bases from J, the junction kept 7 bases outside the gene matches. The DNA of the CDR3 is TGTGCCAGCGGGTTGGACAGGGAAGGAAACACCATATATTTT. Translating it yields CASGLDREGNTIYF. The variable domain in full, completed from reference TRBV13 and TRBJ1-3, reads AAGVIQSPRHLIKEKRETATLKCYPIPRHDTVYWYQQGPGQDPQFLISFYEKMQSDKGSIPDRFSAQQFSDYHSELNMSSLELGDSALYFCASGLDREGNTIYFGEGSWLTVV.

Here the CDR3 DNA reads TGTGCCAGCAGCCAAGCGGTCAGGTTGGAGACCCAGTACTTC. Its protein product is CASSQAVRLETQYF. The chain carries TRBV14 and TRBJ2-5, with D unclear. Trimming stripped 1 base from V and 5 bases from J, with 11 bases between. CDR3 length: 14 residues. Germline V gene sequence: CDR1 SGHDN, CDR2 FVKESK.

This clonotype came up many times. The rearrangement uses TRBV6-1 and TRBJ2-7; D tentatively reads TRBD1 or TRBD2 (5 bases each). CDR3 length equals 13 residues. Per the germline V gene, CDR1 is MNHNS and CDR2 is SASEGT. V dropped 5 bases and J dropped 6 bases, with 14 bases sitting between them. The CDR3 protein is CASSRDVLGEQYF. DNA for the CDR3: TGTGCCAGCAGTAGGGACGTTCTCGGCGAGCAGTACTTC.

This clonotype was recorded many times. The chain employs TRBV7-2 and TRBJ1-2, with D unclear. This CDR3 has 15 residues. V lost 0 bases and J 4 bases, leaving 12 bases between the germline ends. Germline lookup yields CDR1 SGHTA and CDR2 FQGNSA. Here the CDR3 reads CASSLATQSFYGYTF. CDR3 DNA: TGTGCCAGCAGCTTAGCGACACAGTCTTTCTATGGCTACACCTTC.

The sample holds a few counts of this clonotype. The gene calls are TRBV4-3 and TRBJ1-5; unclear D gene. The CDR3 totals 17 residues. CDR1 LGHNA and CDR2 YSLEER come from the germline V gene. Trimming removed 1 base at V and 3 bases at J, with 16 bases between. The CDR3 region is CASSQVFRRQPNQPQHF. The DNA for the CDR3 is TGCGCCAGCAGCCAAGTTTTCCGGCGCCAGCCCAATCAGCCCCAGCATTTT.

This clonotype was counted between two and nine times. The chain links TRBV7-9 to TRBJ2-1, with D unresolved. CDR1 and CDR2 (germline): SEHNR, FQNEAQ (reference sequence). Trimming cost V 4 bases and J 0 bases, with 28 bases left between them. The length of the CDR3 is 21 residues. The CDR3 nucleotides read TGTGCCAGCAGCTCGCCCCTCGGAGCTGCCTCCGGATCGAGCTCCTACAATGAGCAGTTCTTC. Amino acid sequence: CASSSPLGAASGSSSYNEQFF. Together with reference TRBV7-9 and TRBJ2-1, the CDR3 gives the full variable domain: DTGVSQNPRHKITKRGQNVTFRCDPISEHNRLYWYRQTLGQGPEFLTYFQNEAQLEKSRLLSDRFSAERPKGSFSTLEIQRTEQGDSAMYLCASSSPLGAASGSSSYNEQFFGPGTRLTVL.

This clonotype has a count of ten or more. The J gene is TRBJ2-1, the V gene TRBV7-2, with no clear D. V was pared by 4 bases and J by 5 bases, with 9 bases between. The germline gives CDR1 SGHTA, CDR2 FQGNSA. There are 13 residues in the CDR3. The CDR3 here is CASSYGNNNEQFF. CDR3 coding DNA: TGTGCCAGCAGCTATGGGAATAACAATGAGCAGTTCTTC.

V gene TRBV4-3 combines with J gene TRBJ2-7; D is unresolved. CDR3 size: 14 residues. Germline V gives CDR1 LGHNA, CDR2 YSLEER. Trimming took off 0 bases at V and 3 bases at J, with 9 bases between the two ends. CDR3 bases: TGCGCCAGCAGCCAAGAGAAAGAATTCTACGAGCAGTACTTC. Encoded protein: CASSQEKEFYEQYF.

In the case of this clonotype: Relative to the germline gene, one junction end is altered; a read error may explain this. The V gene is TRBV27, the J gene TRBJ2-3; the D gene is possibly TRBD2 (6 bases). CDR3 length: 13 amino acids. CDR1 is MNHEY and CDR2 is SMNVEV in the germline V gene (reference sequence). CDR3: CASRGNVGGYAVF. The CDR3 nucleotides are TGTGCCAGCAGGGGGAACGTGGGGGGATACGCAGTATTT.

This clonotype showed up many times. CDR3 DNA: TGTGCCTGGAGTCCGTACTCACATAGCGGTAGCACAGATACGCAGTATTTT. As protein: CAWSPYSHSGSTDTQYF. This sequence joins TRBV30 and TRBJ2-3, with a tentative D call TRBD2 (6 bases). The CDR3 has 17 amino acids. The V gene lost 2 bases and the J gene lost 0 bases, with 18 bases spanning the gap. Germline-derived CDR1 and CDR2 are GTSNPN and SVGIG (reference sequence).

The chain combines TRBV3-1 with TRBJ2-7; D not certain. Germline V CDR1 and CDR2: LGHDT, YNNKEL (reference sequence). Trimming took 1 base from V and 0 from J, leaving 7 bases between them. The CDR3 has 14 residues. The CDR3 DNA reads TGTGCCAGCAGCCAAGTTCACAGCTCCTACGAGCAGTACTTC. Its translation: CASSQVHSSYEQYF.

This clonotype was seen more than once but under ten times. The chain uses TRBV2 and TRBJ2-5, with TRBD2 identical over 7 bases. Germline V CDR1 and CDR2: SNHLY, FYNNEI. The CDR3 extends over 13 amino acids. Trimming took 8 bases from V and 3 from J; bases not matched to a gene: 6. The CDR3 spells CASWEGPKETQYF. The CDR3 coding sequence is TGTGCCAGCTGGGAGGGCCCCAAAGAGACCCAGTACTTC.

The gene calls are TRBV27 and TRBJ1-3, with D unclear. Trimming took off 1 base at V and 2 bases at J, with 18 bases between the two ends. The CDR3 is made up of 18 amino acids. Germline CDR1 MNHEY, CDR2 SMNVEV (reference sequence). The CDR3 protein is CASSLLIPGYVPGNTIYF. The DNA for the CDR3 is TGTGCCAGCAGTTTATTAATCCCGGGGTACGTTCCTGGAAACACCATATATTTT.

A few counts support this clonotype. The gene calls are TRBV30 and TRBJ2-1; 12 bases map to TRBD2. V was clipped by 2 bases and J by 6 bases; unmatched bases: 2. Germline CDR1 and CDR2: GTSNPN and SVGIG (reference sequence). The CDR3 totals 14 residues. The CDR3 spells CAWSLGLAGNEQFF. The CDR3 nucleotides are TGTGCCTGGAGTTTGGGACTAGCGGGCAATGAGCAGTTCTTC. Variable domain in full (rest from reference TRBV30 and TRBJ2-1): SQTIHQWPATLVQPVGSPLSLECTVEGTSNPNLYWYRQAAGRGLQLLFYSVGIGQISSEVPQNLSASRPQDRQFILSSKKLLLSDSGFYLCAWSLGLAGNEQFFGPGTRLTVL.

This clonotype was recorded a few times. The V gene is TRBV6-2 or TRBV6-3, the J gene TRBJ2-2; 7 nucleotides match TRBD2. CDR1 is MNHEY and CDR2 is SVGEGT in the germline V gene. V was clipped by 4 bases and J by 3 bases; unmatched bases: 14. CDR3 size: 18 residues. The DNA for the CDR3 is TGTGCCAGCAGTTCTAGTAGCAGTGGCGGGAGATACACCGGGGAGCTGTTTTTT. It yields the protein CASSSSSSGGRYTGELFF.

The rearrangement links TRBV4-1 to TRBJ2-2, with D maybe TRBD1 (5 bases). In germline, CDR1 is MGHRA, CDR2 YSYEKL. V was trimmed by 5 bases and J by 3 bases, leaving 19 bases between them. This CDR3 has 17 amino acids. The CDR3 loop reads CASSLAPAGADTGELFF. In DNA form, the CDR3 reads TGCGCCAGCAGCTTAGCCCCTGCTGGGGCCGACACCGGGGAGCTGTTTTTT.

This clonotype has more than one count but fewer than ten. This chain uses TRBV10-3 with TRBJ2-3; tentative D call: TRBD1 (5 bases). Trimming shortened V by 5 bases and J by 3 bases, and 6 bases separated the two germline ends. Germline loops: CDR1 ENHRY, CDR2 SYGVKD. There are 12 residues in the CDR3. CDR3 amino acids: CAISQGTDTQYF. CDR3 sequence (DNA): TGTGCCATCAGTCAGGGAACAGATACGCAGTATTTT.

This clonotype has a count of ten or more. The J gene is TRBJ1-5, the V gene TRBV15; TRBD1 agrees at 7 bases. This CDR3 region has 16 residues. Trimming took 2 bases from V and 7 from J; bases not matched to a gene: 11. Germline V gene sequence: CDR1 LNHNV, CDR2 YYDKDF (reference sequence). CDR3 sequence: CATSRSQGEAGQPQHF. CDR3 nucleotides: TGTGCCACCAGCAGATCCCAGGGGGAGGCAGGGCAGCCCCAGCATTTT.

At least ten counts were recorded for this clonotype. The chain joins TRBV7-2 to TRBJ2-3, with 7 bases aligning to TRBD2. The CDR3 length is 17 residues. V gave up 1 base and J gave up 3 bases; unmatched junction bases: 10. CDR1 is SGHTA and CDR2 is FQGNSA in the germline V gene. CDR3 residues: CASSLEVLAGVTDTQYF. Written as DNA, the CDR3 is TGTGCCAGCAGCTTAGAAGTTCTGGCGGGAGTGACAGATACGCAGTATTTT.

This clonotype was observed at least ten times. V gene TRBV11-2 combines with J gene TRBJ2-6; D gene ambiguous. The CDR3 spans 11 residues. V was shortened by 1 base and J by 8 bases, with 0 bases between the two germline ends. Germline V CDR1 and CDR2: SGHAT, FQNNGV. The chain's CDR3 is CASSLANVLTF. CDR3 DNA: TGTGCCAGCAGCTTAGCCAACGTCCTGACTTTC.

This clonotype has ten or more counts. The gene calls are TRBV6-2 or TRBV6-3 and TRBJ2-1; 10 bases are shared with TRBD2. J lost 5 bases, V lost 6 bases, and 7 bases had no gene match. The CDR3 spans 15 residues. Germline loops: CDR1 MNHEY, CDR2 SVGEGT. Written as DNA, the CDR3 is TGTGCCAGCAGCTGGACTAGCGGACCAAACAATGAGCAGTTCTTC. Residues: CASSWTSGPNNEQFF.

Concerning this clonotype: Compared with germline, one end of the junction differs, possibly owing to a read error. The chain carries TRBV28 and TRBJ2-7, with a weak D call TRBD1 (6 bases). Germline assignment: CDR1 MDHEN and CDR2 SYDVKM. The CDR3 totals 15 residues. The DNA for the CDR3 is TGTGTCAGCAGGTCGACCCGGGACATCTCCTACGAGCAGTACTTC. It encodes CVSRSTRDISYEQYF.

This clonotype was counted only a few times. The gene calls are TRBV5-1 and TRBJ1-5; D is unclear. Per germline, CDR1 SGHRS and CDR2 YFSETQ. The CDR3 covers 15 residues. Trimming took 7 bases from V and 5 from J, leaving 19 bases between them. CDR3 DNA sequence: TGCGCCAGCCGCCTCTCTGGGCAGCCGGATCAGCCCCAGCATTTT. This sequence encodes CASRLSGQPDQPQHF.

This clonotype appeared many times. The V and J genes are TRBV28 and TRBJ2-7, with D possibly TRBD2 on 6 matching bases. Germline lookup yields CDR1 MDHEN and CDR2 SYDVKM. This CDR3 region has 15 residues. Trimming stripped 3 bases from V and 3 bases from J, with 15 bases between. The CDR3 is CASSLSRDLLYEQYF. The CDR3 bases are TGTGCCAGCAGTTTGTCCCGGGACTTACTCTACGAGCAGTACTTC.